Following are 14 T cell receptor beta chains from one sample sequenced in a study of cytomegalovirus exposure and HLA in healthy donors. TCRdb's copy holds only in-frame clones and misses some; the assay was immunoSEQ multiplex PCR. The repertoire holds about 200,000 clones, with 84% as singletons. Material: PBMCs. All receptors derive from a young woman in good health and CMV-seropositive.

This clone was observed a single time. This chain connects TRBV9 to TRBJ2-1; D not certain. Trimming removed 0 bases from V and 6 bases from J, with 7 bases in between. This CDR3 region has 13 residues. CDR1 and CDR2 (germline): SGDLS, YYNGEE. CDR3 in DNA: TGTGCCAGCAGCGTAGAACTATTCAATGAGCAGTTCTTC. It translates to CASSVELFNEQFF.

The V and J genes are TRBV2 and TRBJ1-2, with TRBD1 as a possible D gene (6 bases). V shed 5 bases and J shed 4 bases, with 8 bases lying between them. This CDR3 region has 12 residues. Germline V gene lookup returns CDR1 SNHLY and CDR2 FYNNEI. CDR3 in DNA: TGTGCCAGCAGTCGAGGGGGCTATGGCTACACCTTC. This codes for CASSRGGYGYTF.

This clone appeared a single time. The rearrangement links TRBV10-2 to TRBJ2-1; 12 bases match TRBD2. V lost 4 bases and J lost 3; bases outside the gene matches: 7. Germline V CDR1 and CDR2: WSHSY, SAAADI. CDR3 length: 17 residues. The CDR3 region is CASSGPRTSGVYNEQFF. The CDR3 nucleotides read TGCGCCAGCAGTGGGCCGAGGACTAGCGGGGTCTACAATGAGCAGTTCTTC.

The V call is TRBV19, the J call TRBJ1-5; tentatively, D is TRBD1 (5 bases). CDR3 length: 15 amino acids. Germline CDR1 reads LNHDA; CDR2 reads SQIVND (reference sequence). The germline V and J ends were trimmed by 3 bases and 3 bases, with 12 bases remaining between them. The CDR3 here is CASSMEGRSNQPQHF. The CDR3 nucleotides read TGTGCCAGTAGTATGGAGGGGAGGTCCAATCAGCCCCAGCATTTT.

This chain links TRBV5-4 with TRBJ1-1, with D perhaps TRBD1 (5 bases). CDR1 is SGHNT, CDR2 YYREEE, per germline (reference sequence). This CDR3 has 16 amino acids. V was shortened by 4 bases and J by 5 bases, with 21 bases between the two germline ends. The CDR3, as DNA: TGTGCCAGCAGCCGTGCCCAGGGTTTAGGGGTGACTGAAGCTTTCTTT. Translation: CASSRAQGLGVTEAFF.

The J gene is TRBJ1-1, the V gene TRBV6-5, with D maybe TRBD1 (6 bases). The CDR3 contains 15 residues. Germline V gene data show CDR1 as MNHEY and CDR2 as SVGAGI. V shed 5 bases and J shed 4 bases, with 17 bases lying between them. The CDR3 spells CASSPQRGGSTEAFF. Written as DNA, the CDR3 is TGTGCCAGCAGTCCCCAAAGAGGGGGAAGCACTGAAGCTTTCTTT.

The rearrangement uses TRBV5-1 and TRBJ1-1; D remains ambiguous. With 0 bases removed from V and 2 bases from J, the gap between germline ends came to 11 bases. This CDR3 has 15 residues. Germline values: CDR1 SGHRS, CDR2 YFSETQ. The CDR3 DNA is TGCGCCAGCAGCTTGGAACCAAACTTTAACACTGAAGCTTTCTTT. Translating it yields CASSLEPNFNTEAFF.

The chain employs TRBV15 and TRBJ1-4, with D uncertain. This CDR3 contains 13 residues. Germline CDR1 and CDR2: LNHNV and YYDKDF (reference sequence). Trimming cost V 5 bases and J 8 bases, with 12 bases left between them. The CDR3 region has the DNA TGTGCCACCAGCCTGCCCGGCGGGGAAAAACTGTTTTTT. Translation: CATSLPGGEKLFF.

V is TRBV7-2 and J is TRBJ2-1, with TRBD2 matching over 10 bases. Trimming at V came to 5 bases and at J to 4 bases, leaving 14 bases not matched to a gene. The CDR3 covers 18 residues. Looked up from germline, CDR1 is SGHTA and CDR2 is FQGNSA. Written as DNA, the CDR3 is TGTGCCAGCAGCCCCGGTTGGGGTACTAGCGGGGATTACAATGAGCAGTTCTTC. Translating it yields CASSPGWGTSGDYNEQFF. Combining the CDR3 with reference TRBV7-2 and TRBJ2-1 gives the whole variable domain GAGVSQSPSNKVTEKGKDVELRCDPISGHTALYWYRQSLGQGLEFLIYFQGNSAPDKSGLPSDRFSAERTGGSVSTLTIQRTQQEDSAVYLCASSPGWGTSGDYNEQFFGPGTRLTVL.

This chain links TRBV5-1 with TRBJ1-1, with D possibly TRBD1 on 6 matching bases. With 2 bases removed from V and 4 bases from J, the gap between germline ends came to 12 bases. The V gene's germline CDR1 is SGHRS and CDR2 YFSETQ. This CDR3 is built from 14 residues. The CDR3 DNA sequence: TGCGCCAGCAGCTTAGCAGGGGAGTCCACTGAAGCTTTCTTT. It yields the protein CASSLAGESTEAFF.

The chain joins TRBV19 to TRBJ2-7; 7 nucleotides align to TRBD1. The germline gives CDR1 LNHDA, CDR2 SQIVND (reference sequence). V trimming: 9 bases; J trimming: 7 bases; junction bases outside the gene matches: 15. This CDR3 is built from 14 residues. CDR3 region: CASQSGQLPGEQYF. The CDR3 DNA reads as TGTGCCAGCCAATCGGGACAGCTCCCTGGGGAGCAGTACTTC.

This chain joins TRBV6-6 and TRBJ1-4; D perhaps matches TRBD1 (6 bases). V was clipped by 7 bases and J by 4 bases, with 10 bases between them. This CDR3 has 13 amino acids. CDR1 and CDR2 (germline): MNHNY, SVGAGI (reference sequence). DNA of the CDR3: TGTGCCAGCAAGGGGGGGAATAATGAAAAACTGTTTTTT. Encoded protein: CASKGGNNEKLFF.

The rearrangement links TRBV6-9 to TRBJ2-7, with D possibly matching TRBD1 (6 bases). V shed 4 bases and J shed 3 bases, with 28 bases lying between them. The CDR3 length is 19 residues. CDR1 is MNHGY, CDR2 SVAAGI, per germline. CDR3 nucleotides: TGTGCCAGCAGTTCATCAGGGGTAGGGGAGAGTTCGAGAAGCTACGAGCAGTACTTC. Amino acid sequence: CASSSSGVGESSRSYEQYF.

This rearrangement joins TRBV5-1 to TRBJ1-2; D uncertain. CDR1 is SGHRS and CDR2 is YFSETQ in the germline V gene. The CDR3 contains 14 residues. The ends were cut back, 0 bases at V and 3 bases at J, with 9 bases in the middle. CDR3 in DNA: TGCGCCAGCAGCTTGGACAGCCAATACTATGGCTACACCTTC. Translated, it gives CASSLDSQYYGYTF.